Listed here is a single TCR beta chain. V trimming: 5 bases; J trimming: 2 bases; junction bases outside the gene matches: 9. Per germline, CDR1 SGHTA and CDR2 FQGTGA. This CDR3 region has 16 residues. Per the study methods: Amplification of reference gene primers provided the estimated nucleated cell counts. Assay: immunoSEQ multiplex PCR; the TCRdb copy retains only in-frame clones and omits some. V and J calls and clone size are given by that table; D and trimming were obtained from the DNA. The sample lists about 220,000 clones, about four fifths occurring once. This sample is part of a study of blood T cell repertoires in COVID-19. Study background: The samples span acute and convalescent COVID-19 from the United States, Italy and Spain. T cells, B-cell-depleted T cells, or PBMCs provided the cDNA or gDNA that served as material.

The sequencing sample was made of peripheral blood. The rearrangement joins TRBV7-3 to TRBJ2-3; 8 bases are shared with TRBD2. This TCR came from a woman in her sixties or seventies with acute or convalescent COVID-19. The CDR3 region has the DNA TGTGCCAGCAGCCCGACCTATAGCGGGAACACAGATACGCAGTATTTT. Translating gives CASSPTYSGNTDTQYF. The full variable domain, its missing parts supplied by reference TRBV7-3 and TRBJ2-3, is GAGVSQTPSNKVTEKGKYVELRCDPISGHTALYWYRQSLGQGPEFLIYFQGTGAADDSGLPNDRFFAVRPEGSVSTLKIQRTERGDSAVYLCASSPTYSGNTDTQYFGPGTRLTVL.